This TCR beta chain was obtained from a study of blood T cell repertoires in COVID-19 (dated by TCRdb to the early 2020s). General notes on the study: Samples from collaborators originated in the United States, Italy and Spain and spanned both the acute and convalescent phases of COVID-19. The material from the prospective study consisted of cDNA or gDNA derived from T cells, B-cell-depleted T cells, or PBMCs. Subjects who had been exposed to COVID-19, were actively infected with it, or had recovered from it provided the deeply sampled blood TCRbeta repertoires that made up the dataset. The repertoires were released in a freely available public database intended as a resource for research on the immune response to SARS-CoV-2. Samples were obtained from the ongoing ImmuneRACE study (first 160 participants) and from roughly 1,300 subjects provided by 6 global collaborators. A de-identified subject ID, COVID-19 status, age in years and sex were almost always included in the sample metadata. HLA class I and class II types, where available, came from metadata supplied by the sample provider rather than from assay-based typing.

Participants in the prospective study were enrolled through a virtual design, were aged roughly 18 to 100 years, and lived in about two dozen United States geographic areas. In the prospective study, participants were assigned to cohorts based on the clinical history participants reported in a screening survey and a study questionnaire. A participant counted as exposed if, within 2 weeks of entering the study, that participant had been in contact with someone who had a PCR-confirmed or clinician-diagnosed COVID-19 case. In the prospective study, whole blood, serum and a nasopharyngeal or oropharyngeal swab were collected from each participant by mobile phlebotomists. Additional blood draws and questionnaires over a 2-month period could optionally be provided by prospective study participants. Prospective study blood samples were shipped either frozen or at room temperature before DNA extraction.

The immunoSEQ Assay, a bias-controlled multiplex PCR, was used to amplify TCRbeta CDR3 regions from genomic DNA. In the original analysis: The number of nucleated cells in each sample was estimated by amplification of reference gene primers within the assay. Sequence reads were collapsed and filtered to measure the absolute abundance of every unique TCRbeta CDR3 rearrangement. For each sample, productive Simpson clonality was calculated as the square root of Simpson's diversity index over productive rearrangements. TCRdb took this table from immuneACCESS and kept in-frame rearrangements with V and J called. Such tables lack part of the clones; where checked against another copy, unresolved V genes explain under half of the gap, and the rest is unexplained. For V, J and clone size, that table is used; D and trimming come from the DNA. The sample contains roughly 250,000 clones, about 87% of them found a single time. 0.85% to 0.9% of the sample is held by the ten biggest clonotypes.

Findings and caveats that apply to the study as a whole: The quantity of clinical and demographic metadata differed by source and by participant and was supplied without curation.

Details on this clone: Its antigen target is currently unknown. The record has no base qualities; no much larger clone is one base away.

The germline V gene specifies SGDLS as CDR1 and YYNGEE as CDR2. The CDR3 goes from the cysteine to the phenylalanine over 16 residues. The retained sequence is limited to the CDR3, 48 bases, with the frame set at the first base. Trimming takes 4 bases off V and 1 base off J; junction bases not matched to a gene: 7. The sequence derives from a man aged 45-60 years who had been exposed to COVID-19. Material: PBMCs or T cells enriched from blood (not recorded which). The rearranged segments are TRBV9 and TRBJ2-2, with 7 bases in between that match TRBD1. The base sequence is TGTGCCAGCAGCTTTCCAACAGGGGAGAACACCGGGGAGCTGTTTTTT. Translated, it reads CASSFPTGENTGELFF.